These 7 T cell receptor beta chains were all obtained from the same sample, sequenced in a study of CD8+ T cells in alopecia areata. Extracted RNA was reverse transcribed into cDNA, the sequencing template. Clones were sequenced by immunoSEQ multiplex PCR, and TCRdb holds only the in-frame ones, with some missing. The sample lists approximately 150,000 clones; 67% were seen once. The starting material was CD8+ T cells sorted from blood, obtained at week 0. The origin of the receptors is a human donor with alopecia areata.

The chain recombines TRBV4-1 with TRBJ2-7; 7 nucleotides agree with TRBD2. Germline loops: CDR1 MGHRA, CDR2 YSYEKL. The V segment lost 4 bases and the J segment 1 base; nucleotides outside the gene matches: 10. CDR3 length: 16 amino acids. The DNA of the CDR3 is TGCGCCAGCAGCCCAAGTGGTCCTAGCGGATCCTACGAGCAGTACTTC. Translation: CASSPSGPSGSYEQYF.

V gene TRBV19 combines with J gene TRBJ1-2; no reliable D call. Deletions cut 10 bases from V and 6 bases from J, with 15 bases between. The CDR3 runs 12 residues. From germline, CDR1 is LNHDA and CDR2 SQIVND (reference sequence). The DNA of the CDR3 is TGTGCCACCAGGACTGCCGGCCATGGCTACACCTTC. It translates to CATRTAGHGYTF. The whole variable domain, filled in from reference TRBV19 and TRBJ1-2, reads DGGITQSPKYLFRKEGQNVTLSCEQNLNHDAMYWYRQDPGQGLRLIYYSQIVNDFQKGDIAEGYSVSREKKESFPLTVTSAQKNPTAFYLCATRTAGHGYTFGSGTRLTVV.

CDR3 DNA sequence: TGCGCCAGCAGCCAAGAACCCGACAGGGGGCCCTACGAGCAGTACTTC. Translated, it gives CASSQEPDRGPYEQYF. This rearrangement joins TRBV4-1 to TRBJ2-7, with 10 positions matching TRBD1. CDR3 size: 16 residues. Trimming took 0 bases from V and 2 from J; bases not matched to a gene: 4. Germline CDR1 reads MGHRA; CDR2 reads YSYEKL.

The rearrangement uses TRBV9 and TRBJ1-2; D gene uncertain. The CDR3 totals 10 residues. Germline V gives CDR1 SGDLS, CDR2 YYNGEE. V lost 7 bases, J lost 3 bases, and 4 bases lay in between. The CDR3 reads CASGDYGYTF. CDR3 nucleotide sequence: TGTGCCAGCGGTGACTATGGCTACACCTTC. The variable domain in full, completed from reference TRBV9 and TRBJ1-2, reads DSGVTQTPKHLITATGQRVTLRCSPRSGDLSVYWYQQSLDQGLQFLIQYYNGEERAKGNILERFSAQQFPDLHSELNLSSLELGDSALYFCASGDYGYTFGSGTRLTVV.

The chain carries TRBV6-1 and TRBJ1-5, with D perhaps TRBD1 (6 bases). V was pared by 5 bases and J by 0 bases, with 11 bases between. The CDR3 is made up of 15 amino acids. The germline CDR1 and CDR2 sequences are MNHNS and SASEGT. CDR3 nucleotide sequence: TGTGCCAGCAGTTCCGGGACAAATAGCAATCAGCCCCAGCATTTT. Translation gives CASSSGTNSNQPQHF.

The V call is TRBV27, the J call TRBJ1-2; D perhaps matches TRBD1 (5 bases). From germline, CDR1 is MNHEY and CDR2 SMNVEV (reference sequence). The V end lost 8 bases, the J end lost 4 bases, and 11 bases lay between the germline ends. The CDR3 runs 12 residues. CDR3 in amino acids: CASGTDVYGYTF. DNA for the CDR3: TGTGCCAGCGGGACCGACGTCTATGGCTACACCTTC.

The V gene is TRBV7-9, the J gene TRBJ2-1, with TRBD1 as a possible D gene (5 bases). The length of the CDR3 is 15 residues. With 5 bases removed from V and 2 bases from J, the gap between germline ends came to 13 bases. Germline assignment: CDR1 SEHNR and CDR2 FQNEAQ (reference sequence). This CDR3 is CASSHSRVAYNEQFF. In DNA, the CDR3 is TGTGCCAGCAGCCATAGCAGGGTGGCCTACAATGAGCAGTTCTTC.